A single sample is the source of the 21 T cell receptor beta chains below, sequenced in a study of shared clonotypes between healthy human individuals. Naive CD8 cells lacked CD45RO, underwent positive selection for CCR7 and left out terminally differentiated effector memory CD45RA+ cells. Libraries were prepared by immunoSEQ multiplex PCR; TCRdb keeps only in-frame clonotypes and omits some of them. The sample comprises roughly 2,000,000 clones, just under 95% of which are singletons, and about 1.7% rests with the top ten. Sequenced material: naive CD8+ T cells from PBMCs. These TCRs come from a young man in good health. Some clones in this sample may be carry-over from other donors' samples.

The V gene is TRBV6-5, the J gene TRBJ2-5, with 8 bases aligning to TRBD1. The CDR3 is 13 residues long. Germline loops: CDR1 MNHEY, CDR2 SVGAGI. Trimming at V came to 6 bases and at J to 4 bases, leaving 4 bases not matched to a gene. The CDR3 region is CASSSGGRETQYF. The CDR3, as DNA: TGTGCCAGCAGCTCAGGGGGCCGAGAGACCCAGTACTTC.

V and J are TRBV2 and TRBJ2-2; D uncertain. CDR1 and CDR2 from the germline V gene are SNHLY and FYNNEI. The germline V and J ends were trimmed by 5 bases and 9 bases, with 13 bases remaining between them. The CDR3 length is 13 residues. CDR3 loop: CASSLGGFWELFF. The CDR3 DNA reads as TGTGCCAGCAGTCTGGGCGGTTTCTGGGAGCTGTTTTTT.

The chain recombines TRBV11-1 with TRBJ2-1; perhaps TRBD2 as D (6 bases). Germline CDR1 is SGHAT and CDR2 is FQDESV (reference sequence). V was pared by 4 bases and J by 0 bases, with 13 bases between. This CDR3 contains 16 residues. Here the CDR3 DNA reads TGTGCCAGCAGCTCCTTGGAGGGATTCTCCTACAATGAGCAGTTCTTC. Translated, it gives CASSSLEGFSYNEQFF.

The chain uses TRBV28 and TRBJ2-7, with D perhaps given as TRBD1 or TRBD2 (5 bases each). The germline V gene encodes CDR1 MDHEN and CDR2 SYDVKM. This CDR3 is built from 15 residues. V was cut by 2 bases and J by 6 bases, with 17 bases left in between. The CDR3 nucleotides read TGTGCCAGCAGTTTAAGTAGTGGGGGAGTACGCGAGCAGTACTTC. It specifies CASSLSSGGVREQYF.

This clone was recorded only once. The V and J genes are TRBV28 and TRBJ2-7; 11 bases map to TRBD2. CDR3 length: 17 residues. V was pared by 6 bases and J by 0 bases, with 10 bases of the junction left unmatched. Germline assignment: CDR1 MDHEN and CDR2 SYDVKM. CDR3 DNA: TGTGCCAGCAGCCCACCGGGACTAGCGGTAAGCTCCTACGAGCAGTACTTC. Its translation is CASSPPGLAVSSYEQYF.

Comments on this clone: This sample includes further DNA sequences coding for the same CDR3. The rearrangement uses TRBV9 and TRBJ1-1; D possibly corresponds to TRBD1 (6 bases). Germline V gene lookup returns CDR1 SGDLS and CDR2 YYNGEE. V gave up 0 bases and J gave up 5 bases, with 14 bases separating them. This CDR3 spans 15 amino acids. CDR3 nucleotides: TGTGCCAGCAGCGTAGTGCCGGGGGCGGGTACTGAAGCTTTCTTT. Protein: CASSVVPGAGTEAFF.

The chain has TRBV9 and TRBJ2-7; D might be TRBD2 (6 bases). This CDR3 has 15 amino acids. The germline V gene has CDR1 SGDLS and CDR2 YYNGEE. Trimming left V 0 bases short and J 0 bases short, with 10 bases between. The CDR3 DNA reads as TGTGCCAGCAGCGTAGCTTACGGGGGCTCCTACGAGCAGTACTTC. Translating gives CASSVAYGGSYEQYF.

This clone showed up just once. J is TRBJ2-5 and V is TRBV7-9, with D uncertain. The CDR3 sequence is 13 residues long. Germline V gives CDR1 SEHNR, CDR2 FQNEAQ (reference sequence). The ends were cut back, 4 bases at V and 2 bases at J, with 8 bases in the middle. This chain's CDR3 is CASSSSLQETQYF. Here the CDR3 DNA reads TGTGCCAGCAGCTCGAGTTTACAAGAGACCCAGTACTTC.

Concerning this clone: The same CDR3 can be traced to other DNA sequences in this sample. V is TRBV19 and J is TRBJ2-7; the match to TRBD2 covers 13 bases. The CDR3 consists of 15 residues. Germline-derived CDR1 and CDR2 are LNHDA and SQIVND (reference sequence). J was trimmed by 4 bases and V by 3 bases; bases with no gene match: 3. The CDR3 spells CASSIGLAGDYEQYF. The DNA of the CDR3 is TGTGCCAGTAGTATCGGACTAGCGGGAGATTACGAGCAGTACTTC.

The chain couples TRBV7-3 to TRBJ2-7; D is unresolved. The V and J ends lost 2 bases and 2 bases respectively, with 7 bases between them. Looked up from germline, CDR1 is SGHTA and CDR2 is FQGTGA. CDR3 length equals 13 residues. The CDR3 loop reads CASSLGFAYEQYF. CDR3 DNA: TGTGCCAGCAGCTTAGGCTTCGCCTACGAGCAGTACTTC.

The CDR3 coding sequence is TGTGCCAGCAGCGTAGCAACAGGGGAAATCTCTGGAAACACCATATATTTT. It specifies CASSVATGEISGNTIYF. The chain is built from TRBV9 and TRBJ1-3, with 7 nucleotides matching TRBD1. This CDR3 has 17 amino acids. Germline CDR1 is SGDLS and CDR2 is YYNGEE. V trimming: 0 bases; J trimming: 0 bases; junction bases outside the gene matches: 6. The whole variable domain, filled in from reference TRBV9 and TRBJ1-3, reads DSGVTQTPKHLITATGQRVTLRCSPRSGDLSVYWYQQSLDQGLQFLIQYYNGEERAKGNILERFSAQQFPDLHSELNLSSLELGDSALYFCASSVATGEISGNTIYFGEGSWLTVV.

Concerning this clone itself: This sample also contains other DNA sequences that code for the same CDR3. The chain links TRBV30 to TRBJ1-2; TRBD1 matches at 7 bases. Germline trimming cut 3 bases from V and 1 base from J; bases unmatched to any gene: 2. This CDR3 region has 13 residues. The germline V gene has CDR1 GTSNPN and CDR2 SVGIG (reference sequence). CDR3 protein: CAWSYRGNYGYTF. CDR3 in DNA: TGTGCCTGGAGCTACAGGGGTAACTATGGCTACACCTTC.

In its sample, this clone was seen once. The chain is built from TRBV5-1 and TRBJ1-2; 9 nucleotides agree with TRBD1. After removal of 0 bases from V and 3 bases from J, the junction contained 15 bases not matched to a gene. The CDR3 spans 19 residues. Germline lookup yields CDR1 SGHRS and CDR2 YFSETQ. CDR3 in amino acids: CASSLVQGASGLRDYGYTF. The CDR3 DNA reads as TGCGCCAGCAGCTTGGTACAGGGGGCGTCTGGTTTGCGTGACTATGGCTACACCTTC. Full variable domain (remainder filled in from reference TRBV5-1 and TRBJ1-2): KAGVTQTPRYLIKTRGQQVTLSCSPISGHRSVSWYQQTPGQGLQFLFEYFSETQRNKGNFPGRFSGRQFSNSRSEMNVSTLELGDSALYLCASSLVQGASGLRDYGYTFGSGTRLTVV.

The V call is TRBV28, the J call TRBJ2-6, with D possibly TRBD1 on 6 matching bases. V was shortened by 10 bases and J by 9 bases, with 19 bases between the two germline ends. Per germline, CDR1 MDHEN and CDR2 SYDVKM. The CDR3 totals 14 residues. CDR3 residues: CATSLNRDDNVLTF. CDR3 DNA sequence: TGTGCCACATCATTAAACAGGGATGACAACGTCCTGACTTTC.

V usage is TRBV29-1 and J usage is TRBJ2-1, with 9 positions matching TRBD2. This CDR3 has 15 residues. Germline V lookup: CDR1 SQVTM, CDR2 ANQGSEA. The V gene end was trimmed by 7 bases and the J gene end by 7 bases; junction bases not matched to a gene: 14. CDR3 in amino acids: CSAIFPGLASNEQFF. DNA for the CDR3: TGCAGCGCCATTTTTCCGGGACTAGCATCAAATGAGCAGTTCTTC.

The J gene is TRBJ1-2, the V gene TRBV10-3; D not certain. Trimming removed 0 bases from V and 7 bases from J, with 15 bases in between. This CDR3 comprises 15 residues. Germline lookup yields CDR1 ENHRY and CDR2 SYGVKD. The CDR3 protein is CAISESRDRLIGYTF. The DNA for the CDR3 is TGTGCCATCAGTGAGTCGAGGGATAGGCTTATTGGCTACACCTTC.

The CDR3 here is CASSPGRGTEAFF. Written as DNA, the CDR3 is TGTGCCAGCAGCCCCGGGAGGGGCACTGAAGCTTTCTTT. The V and J genes are TRBV11-2 and TRBJ1-1, with D tentatively TRBD1 (5 bases). V lost 5 bases and J lost 4, with 11 bases in between. The length of the CDR3 is 13 residues. Germline V gene sequence: CDR1 SGHAT, CDR2 FQNNGV.

The chain uses TRBV29-1 and TRBJ2-4, with D uncertain. Looked up from germline, CDR1 is SQVTM and CDR2 is ANQGSEA. The CDR3 length is 12 residues. V was pared by 6 bases and J by 9 bases, with 15 bases between. The CDR3 coding sequence is TGCAGCGTCTTGAATACGGATAGCATTCAGTACTTC. Its translation: CSVLNTDSIQYF.

This clone was seen a few times. V and J are TRBV27 and TRBJ2-1; D possibly corresponds to TRBD2 (5 bases). V lost 5 bases to trimming and J lost 8 bases, with 10 bases between them. This CDR3 has 12 amino acids. Germline CDR1 and CDR2: MNHEY and SMNVEV (reference sequence). The CDR3 DNA is TGTGCCAGCAGTATAAACGGGGATGAGCAGTTCTTC. Translation gives CASSINGDEQFF.

The gene calls are TRBV4-3 and TRBJ1-5; weak D call: TRBD1 (5 bases). The CDR3 loop spans 19 amino acids. V was cut by 4 bases and J by 7 bases, with 29 bases left in between. Germline V lookup: CDR1 LGHNA, CDR2 YSLEER. The CDR3, as DNA: TGCGCCAGCAGCCCCGACAGAGGCCCTTTCGGAATACGGAGACAGCCCCAGCATTTT. Translation: CASSPDRGPFGIRRQPQHF.

V is TRBV10-2 and J is TRBJ2-5, with 14 bases that match TRBD2. Germline V CDR1 and CDR2: WSHSY, SAAADI. V lost 6 bases to trimming and J lost 5 bases; unmatched junction nucleotides: 8. This CDR3 comprises 16 residues. CDR3 bases: TGCGCCAGCAGCGAAGGACTAGCGGGAGGAGGCGAGACCCAGTACTTC. This gives the protein CASSEGLAGGGETQYF.